The clone carrying this T cell receptor beta chain was counted once. The antigen is not known. Time point of the sample: persistent/refractory GD, antithyroid drugs over 5 years with positive TRAb. The TCR library was made from RNA extracted from PBMCs. Patients came through an endocrinology department, and that department was in Xi'an, China. The data were obtained in a study of regulatory T cells in long-lasting Graves disease. About the research overall: A definition of persistent Graves' disease required over 5 years of antithyroid drugs plus positive TSH receptor antibodies. Study-wide results and caveats: Less diverse TCR repertoires were seen in persistent Graves' patients than in newly diagnosed ones.

Arm-PCR of CDR3 regions and iRepertoire HTBI primers were used to build TCR beta libraries. MiXCR, applied by TCRdb to the multiplex PCR reads, yields one record per CDR3 protein. In the table there are about 430,000 distinct CDR3 sequences, around 20% of which are singletons. This receptor was identified in a female donor with Graves disease. Here the sequenced sample was peripheral blood mononuclear cells (PBMCs), taken when the disease was refractory, from a patient treated with antithyroid drugs.

The DNA for the CDR3 is TGCGCCAGCAGAAACGAGAAGACCCAGTACTTC. Its translation is CASRNEKTQYF. The chain employs TRBV5-1 and TRBJ2-5; D is uncertain. V was pared by 5 bases and J by 6 bases, with 8 bases between. Germline lookup yields CDR1 SGHRS and CDR2 YFSETQ. The length of the CDR3 is 11 residues.